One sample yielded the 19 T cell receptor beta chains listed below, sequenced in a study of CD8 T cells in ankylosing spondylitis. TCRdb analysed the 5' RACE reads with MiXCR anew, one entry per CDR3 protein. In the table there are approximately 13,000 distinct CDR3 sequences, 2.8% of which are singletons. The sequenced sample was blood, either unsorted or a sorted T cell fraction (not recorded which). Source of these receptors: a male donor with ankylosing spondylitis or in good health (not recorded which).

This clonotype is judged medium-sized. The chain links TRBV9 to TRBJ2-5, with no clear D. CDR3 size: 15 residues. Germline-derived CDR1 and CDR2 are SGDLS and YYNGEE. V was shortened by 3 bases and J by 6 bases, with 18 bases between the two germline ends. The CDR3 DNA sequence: TGTGCCAGCAGCGCCACCCCGACGAGGTTCCAGACCCAGTACTTC. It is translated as CASSATPTRFQTQYF. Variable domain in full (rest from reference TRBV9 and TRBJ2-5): DSGVTQTPKHLITATGQRVTLRCSPRSGDLSVYWYQQSLDQGLQFLIQYYNGEERAKGNILERFSAQQFPDLHSELNLSSLELGDSALYFCASSATPTRFQTQYFGPGTRLLVL.

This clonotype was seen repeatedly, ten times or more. CDR3 amino acids: CASSVDGTGGSTGELFF. The CDR3 DNA follows: TGTGCCAGCAGCGTAGACGGGACAGGGGGCAGTACCGGGGAGCTGTTTTTT. V is TRBV9 and J is TRBJ2-2, with 12 bases that match TRBD1. The germline gives CDR1 SGDLS, CDR2 YYNGEE. This CDR3 is built from 17 residues. The V segment lost 0 bases and the J segment 5 bases; nucleotides outside the gene matches: 5.

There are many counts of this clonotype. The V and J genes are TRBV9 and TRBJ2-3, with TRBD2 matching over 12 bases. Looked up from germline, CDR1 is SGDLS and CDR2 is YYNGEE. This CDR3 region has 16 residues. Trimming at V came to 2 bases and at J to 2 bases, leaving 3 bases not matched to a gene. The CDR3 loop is CASSVGLAGTTDTQYF. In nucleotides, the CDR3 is TGTGCCAGCAGCGTCGGACTAGCGGGGACCACAGATACGCAGTATTTT.

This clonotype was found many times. CDR3 in amino acids: CASSPQGYEQYF. As DNA, the CDR3 is TGTGCCAGCAGCCCACAGGGCTACGAGCAGTACTTC. This chain connects TRBV9 to TRBJ2-7; D may be TRBD1 (6 bases). The CDR3 totals 12 residues. Trimming took 4 bases from V and 3 from J, leaving 8 bases between them. Germline-derived CDR1 and CDR2 are SGDLS and YYNGEE. Full variable domain (rest looked up from reference TRBV9 and TRBJ2-7): DSGVTQTPKHLITATGQRVTLRCSPRSGDLSVYWYQQSLDQGLQFLIQYYNGEERAKGNILERFSAQQFPDLHSELNLSSLELGDSALYFCASSPQGYEQYFGPGTRLTVT.

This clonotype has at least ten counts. The CDR3 loop reads CAYRGGTDTQYF. The CDR3 DNA follows: TGTGCCTATCGGGGGGGCACAGATACGCAGTATTTT. The V gene is TRBV6-1, the J gene TRBJ2-3, with 7 bases fitting TRBD2. Germline V gives CDR1 MNHNS, CDR2 SASEGT. The CDR3 contains 12 residues. Trimming took 11 bases from V and 1 from J; bases not matched to a gene: 3.

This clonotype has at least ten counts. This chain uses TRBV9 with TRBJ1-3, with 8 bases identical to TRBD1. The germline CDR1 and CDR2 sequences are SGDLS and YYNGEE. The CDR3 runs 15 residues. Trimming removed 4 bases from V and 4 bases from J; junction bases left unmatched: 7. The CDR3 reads CASSRTGLDGNTIYF. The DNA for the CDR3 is TGTGCCAGCAGCAGGACAGGGTTGGACGGAAACACCATATATTTT.

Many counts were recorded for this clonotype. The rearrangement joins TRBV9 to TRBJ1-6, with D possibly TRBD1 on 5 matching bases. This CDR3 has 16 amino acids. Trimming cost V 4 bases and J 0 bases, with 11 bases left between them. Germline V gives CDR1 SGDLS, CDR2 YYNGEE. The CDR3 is CASSLEGSSYNSPLHF. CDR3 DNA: TGTGCCAGCAGCCTCGAGGGGAGCTCCTATAATTCACCCCTCCACTTT.

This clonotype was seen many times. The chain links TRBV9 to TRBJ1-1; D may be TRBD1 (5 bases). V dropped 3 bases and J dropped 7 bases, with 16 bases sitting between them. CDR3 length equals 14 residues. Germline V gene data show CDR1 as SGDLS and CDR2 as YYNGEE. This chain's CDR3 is CASSERLGVGEAFF. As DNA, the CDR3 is TGTGCCAGCAGCGAGCGACTGGGGGTTGGTGAAGCTTTCTTT.

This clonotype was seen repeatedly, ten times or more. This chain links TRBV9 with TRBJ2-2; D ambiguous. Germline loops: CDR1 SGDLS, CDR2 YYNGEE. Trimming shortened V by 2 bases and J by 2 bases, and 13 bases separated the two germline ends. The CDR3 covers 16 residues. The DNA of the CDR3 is TGTGCCAGCAGCGTCTATGGCGGTTATAACACCGGGGAGCTGTTTTTT. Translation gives CASSVYGGYNTGELFF.

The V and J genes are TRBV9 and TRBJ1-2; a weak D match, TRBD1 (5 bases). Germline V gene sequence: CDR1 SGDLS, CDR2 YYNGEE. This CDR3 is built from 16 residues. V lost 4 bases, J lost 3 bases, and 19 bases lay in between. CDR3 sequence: CASSPGRALGDYGYTF. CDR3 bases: TGTGCCAGCAGCCCCGGCCGGGCCCTAGGGGACTATGGCTACACCTTC.

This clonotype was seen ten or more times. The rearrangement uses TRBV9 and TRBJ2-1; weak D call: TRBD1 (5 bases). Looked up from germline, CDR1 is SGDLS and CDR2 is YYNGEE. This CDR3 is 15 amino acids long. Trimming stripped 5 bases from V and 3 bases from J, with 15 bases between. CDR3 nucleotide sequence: TGTGCCAGCAGTCCCGACGGGCAGGGCTACAATGAGCAGTTCTTC. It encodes CASSPDGQGYNEQFF.

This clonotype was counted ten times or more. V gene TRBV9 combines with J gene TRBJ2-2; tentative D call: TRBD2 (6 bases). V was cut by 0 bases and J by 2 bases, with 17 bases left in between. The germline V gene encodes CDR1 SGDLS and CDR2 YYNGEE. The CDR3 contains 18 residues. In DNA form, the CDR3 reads TGTGCCAGCAGCGTAGCTTTGGGGGGATCTCCAAACACCGGGGAGCTGTTTTTT. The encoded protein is CASSVALGGSPNTGELFF.

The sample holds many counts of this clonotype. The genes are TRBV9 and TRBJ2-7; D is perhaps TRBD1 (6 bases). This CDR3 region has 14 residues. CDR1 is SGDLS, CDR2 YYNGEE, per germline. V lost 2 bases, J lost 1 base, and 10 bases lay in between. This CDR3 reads CASSVLDRSYEQYF. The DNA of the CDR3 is TGTGCCAGCAGCGTCCTGGACAGATCCTACGAGCAGTACTTC.

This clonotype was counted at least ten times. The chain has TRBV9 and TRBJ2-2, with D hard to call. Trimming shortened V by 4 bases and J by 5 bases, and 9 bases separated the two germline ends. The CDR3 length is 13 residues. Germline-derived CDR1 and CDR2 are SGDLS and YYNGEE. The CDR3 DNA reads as TGTGCCAGCAGCTTCGCGAGGACCGGGGAGCTGTTTTTT. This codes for CASSFARTGELFF.

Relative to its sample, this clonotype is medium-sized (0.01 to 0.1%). The CDR3, as DNA: TGTGCCAGCAGCCCCTCGGAGGGGGCGAGGTACGAGCAGTACTTC. Translation gives CASSPSEGARYEQYF. This chain uses TRBV9 with TRBJ2-7, with D possibly being TRBD1 (7 bases). The ends were cut back, 4 bases at V and 4 bases at J, with 18 bases in the middle. Per the germline V gene, CDR1 is SGDLS and CDR2 is YYNGEE. This CDR3 is built from 15 residues.

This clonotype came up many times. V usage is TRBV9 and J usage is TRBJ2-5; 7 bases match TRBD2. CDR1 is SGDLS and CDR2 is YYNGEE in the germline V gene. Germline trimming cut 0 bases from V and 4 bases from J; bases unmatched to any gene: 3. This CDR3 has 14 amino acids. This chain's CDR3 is CASSVGLAVETQYF. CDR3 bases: TGTGCCAGCAGCGTAGGGCTAGCGGTAGAGACCCAGTACTTC.

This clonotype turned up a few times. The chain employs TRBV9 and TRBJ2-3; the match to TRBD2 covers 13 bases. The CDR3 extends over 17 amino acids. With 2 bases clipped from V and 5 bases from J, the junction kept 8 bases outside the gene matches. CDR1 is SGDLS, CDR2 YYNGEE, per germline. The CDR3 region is CASSVALAGGPGDTQYF. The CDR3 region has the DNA TGTGCCAGCAGCGTCGCACTAGCGGGGGGGCCAGGAGATACGCAGTATTTT.

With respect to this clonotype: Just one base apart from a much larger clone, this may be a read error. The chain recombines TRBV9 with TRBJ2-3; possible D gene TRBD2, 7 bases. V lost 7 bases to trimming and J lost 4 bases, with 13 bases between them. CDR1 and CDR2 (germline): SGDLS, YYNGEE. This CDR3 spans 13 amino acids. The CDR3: CASRGGGADTQYF. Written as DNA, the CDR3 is TGTGCCAGCCGAGGGGGAGGGGCAGATACGCAGTATTTT.

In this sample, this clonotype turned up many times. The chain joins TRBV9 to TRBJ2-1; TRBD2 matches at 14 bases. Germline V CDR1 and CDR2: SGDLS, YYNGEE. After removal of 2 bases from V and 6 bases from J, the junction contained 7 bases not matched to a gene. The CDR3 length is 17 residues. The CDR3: CASSVGVGTSGSNEQFF. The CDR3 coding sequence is TGTGCCAGCAGCGTGGGGGTTGGGACTAGCGGGAGCAATGAGCAGTTCTTC.